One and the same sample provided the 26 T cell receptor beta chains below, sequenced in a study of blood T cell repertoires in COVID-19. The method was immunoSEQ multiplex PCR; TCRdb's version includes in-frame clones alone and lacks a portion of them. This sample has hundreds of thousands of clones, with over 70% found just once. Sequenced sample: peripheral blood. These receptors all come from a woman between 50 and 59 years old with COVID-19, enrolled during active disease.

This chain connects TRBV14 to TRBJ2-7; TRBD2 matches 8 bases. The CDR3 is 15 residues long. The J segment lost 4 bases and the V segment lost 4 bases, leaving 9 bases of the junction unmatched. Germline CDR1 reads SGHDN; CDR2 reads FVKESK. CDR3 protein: CASSPRAGAWYEQYF. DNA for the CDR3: TGTGCCAGCAGCCCCCGAGCGGGAGCATGGTACGAGCAGTACTTC. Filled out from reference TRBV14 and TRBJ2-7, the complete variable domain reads EAGVTQFPSHSVIEKGQTVTLRCDPISGHDNLYWYRRVMGKEIKFLLHFVKESKQDESGMPNNRFLAERTGGTYSTLKVQPAELEDSGVYFCASSPRAGAWYEQYFGPGTRLTVT.

The CDR3 DNA sequence: TGCAGTGCTCTAAAGCAAGGGGAGCTGTTTTTT. The encoded protein is CSALKQGELFF. This chain connects TRBV20-1 to TRBJ2-2; no clear D gene. The CDR3 consists of 11 residues. V lost 5 bases to trimming and J lost 8 bases, with 9 bases between them. Germline V gene data show CDR1 as DFQATT and CDR2 as SNEGSKA (reference sequence).

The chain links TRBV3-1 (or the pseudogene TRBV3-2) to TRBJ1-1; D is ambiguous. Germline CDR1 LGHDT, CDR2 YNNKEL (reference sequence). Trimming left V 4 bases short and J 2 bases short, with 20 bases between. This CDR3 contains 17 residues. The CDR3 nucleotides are TGTGCCAGCAGCCCGAGAATCTGGAGTAGTGGAAACACTGAAGCTTTCTTT. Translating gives CASSPRIWSSGNTEAFF.

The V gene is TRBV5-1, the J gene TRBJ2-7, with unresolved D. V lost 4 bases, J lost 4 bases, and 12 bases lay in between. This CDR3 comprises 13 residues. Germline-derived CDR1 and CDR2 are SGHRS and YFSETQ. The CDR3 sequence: CASSRSTGYEQYF. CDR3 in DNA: TGCGCCAGCAGCCGATCTACGGGTTACGAGCAGTACTTC. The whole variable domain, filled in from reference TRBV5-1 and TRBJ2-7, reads KAGVTQTPRYLIKTRGQQVTLSCSPISGHRSVSWYQQTPGQGLQFLFEYFSETQRNKGNFPGRFSGRQFSNSRSEMNVSTLELGDSALYLCASSRSTGYEQYFGPGTRLTVT.

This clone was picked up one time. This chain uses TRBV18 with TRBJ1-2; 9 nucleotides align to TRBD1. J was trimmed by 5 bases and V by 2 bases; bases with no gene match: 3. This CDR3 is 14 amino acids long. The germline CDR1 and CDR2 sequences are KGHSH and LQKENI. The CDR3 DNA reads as TGTGCCAGCTCACCATCTGGACAGGGGTATGGCTACACCTTC. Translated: CASSPSGQGYGYTF.

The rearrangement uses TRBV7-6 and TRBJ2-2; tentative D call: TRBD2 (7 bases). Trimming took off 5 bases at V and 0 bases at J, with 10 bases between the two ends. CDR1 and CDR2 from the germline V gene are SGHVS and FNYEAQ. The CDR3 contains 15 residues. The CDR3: CASSPGGANTGELFF. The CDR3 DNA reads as TGTGCCAGCAGCCCGGGGGGCGCGAACACCGGGGAGCTGTTTTTT.

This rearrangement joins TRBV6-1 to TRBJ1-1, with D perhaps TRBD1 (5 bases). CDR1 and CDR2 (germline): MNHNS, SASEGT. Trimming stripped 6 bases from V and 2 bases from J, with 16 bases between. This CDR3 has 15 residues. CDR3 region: CASSQPVGGNTEAFF. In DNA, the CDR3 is TGTGCCAGCAGCCAGCCTGTCGGGGGAAACACTGAAGCTTTCTTT.

CDR3 in DNA: TGTGCCTCCTCCCTGGGGGCTTCCCTAGGGACTGAAGCTTTCTTT. Encoded protein: CASSLGASLGTEAFF. This chain uses TRBV30 with TRBJ1-1; tentatively, D is TRBD1 (6 bases). The CDR3 consists of 15 residues. V was shortened by 7 bases and J by 5 bases, with 23 bases between the two germline ends. Germline CDR1 and CDR2: GTSNPN and SVGIG (reference sequence).

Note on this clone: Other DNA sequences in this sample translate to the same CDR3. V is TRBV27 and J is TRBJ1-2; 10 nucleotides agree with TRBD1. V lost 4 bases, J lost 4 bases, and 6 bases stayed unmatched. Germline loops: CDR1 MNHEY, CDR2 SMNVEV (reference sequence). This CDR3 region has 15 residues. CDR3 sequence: CASSSPGQGSYGYTF. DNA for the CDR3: TGTGCCAGCAGTTCCCCGGGACAGGGGAGCTATGGCTACACCTTC.

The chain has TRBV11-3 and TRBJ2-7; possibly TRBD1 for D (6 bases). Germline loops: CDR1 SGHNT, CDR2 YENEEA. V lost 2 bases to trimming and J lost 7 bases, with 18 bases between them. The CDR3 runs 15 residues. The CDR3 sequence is CASSLRAGTTAEQYF. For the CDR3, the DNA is TGTGCCAGCAGCTTAAGGGCAGGGACAACGGCAGAGCAGTACTTC.

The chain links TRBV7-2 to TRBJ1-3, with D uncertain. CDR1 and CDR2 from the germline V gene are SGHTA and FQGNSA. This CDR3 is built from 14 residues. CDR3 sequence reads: CAGGGWGSGNTIYF. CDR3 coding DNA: TGTGCTGGTGGAGGTTGGGGCTCTGGAAACACCATATATTTT.

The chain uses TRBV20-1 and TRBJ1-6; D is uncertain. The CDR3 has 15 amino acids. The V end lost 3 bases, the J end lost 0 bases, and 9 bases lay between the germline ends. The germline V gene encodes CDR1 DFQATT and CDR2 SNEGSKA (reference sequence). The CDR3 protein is CSASLAYSYNSPLHF. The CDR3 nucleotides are TGCAGTGCTAGTCTAGCTTACTCCTATAATTCACCCCTCCACTTT.

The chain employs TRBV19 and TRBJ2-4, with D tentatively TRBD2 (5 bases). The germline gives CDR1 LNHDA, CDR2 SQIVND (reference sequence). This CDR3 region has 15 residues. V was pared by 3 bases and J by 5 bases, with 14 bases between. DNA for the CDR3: TGTGCCAGTAGTATTCGGGGTAGGGATCAAAACATTCAGTACTTC. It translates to CASSIRGRDQNIQYF.

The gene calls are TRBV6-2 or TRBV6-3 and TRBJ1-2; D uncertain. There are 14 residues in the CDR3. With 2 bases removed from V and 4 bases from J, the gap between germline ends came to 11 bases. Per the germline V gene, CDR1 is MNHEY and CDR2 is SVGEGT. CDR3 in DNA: TGTGCCAGCAGTTACGTTACCGATAGCTATGGCTACACCTTC. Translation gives CASSYVTDSYGYTF.

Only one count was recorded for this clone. The chain's CDR3 is CASRGHLNTEAFF. The CDR3 bases are TGTGCCAGCAGGGGACACCTTAACACTGAAGCTTTCTTT. V and J are TRBV27 and TRBJ1-1; possible D gene TRBD1, 6 bases. Germline V gene lookup returns CDR1 MNHEY and CDR2 SMNVEV (reference sequence). This CDR3 contains 13 residues. V lost 6 bases to trimming and J lost 2 bases, with 10 bases between them.

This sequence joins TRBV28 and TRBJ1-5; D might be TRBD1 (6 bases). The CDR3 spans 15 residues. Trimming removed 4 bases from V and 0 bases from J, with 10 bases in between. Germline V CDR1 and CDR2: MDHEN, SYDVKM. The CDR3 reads CASSYGTNSNQPQHF. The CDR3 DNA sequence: TGTGCCAGCAGTTACGGGACAAATAGCAATCAGCCCCAGCATTTT.

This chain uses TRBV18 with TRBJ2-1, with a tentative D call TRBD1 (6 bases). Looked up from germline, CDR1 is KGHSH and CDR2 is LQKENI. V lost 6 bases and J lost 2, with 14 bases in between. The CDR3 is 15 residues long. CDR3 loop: CASSRQGGPYNEQFF. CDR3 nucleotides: TGTGCCAGCTCCCGGCAAGGGGGTCCCTACAATGAGCAGTTCTTC.

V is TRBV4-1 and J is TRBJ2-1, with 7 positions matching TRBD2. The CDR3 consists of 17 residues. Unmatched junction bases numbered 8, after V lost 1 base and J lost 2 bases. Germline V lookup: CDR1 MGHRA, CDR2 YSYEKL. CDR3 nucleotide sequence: TGCGCCAGCAGCCAAGTCGGAAGCGGGGCGGCCTACAATGAGCAGTTCTTC. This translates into CASSQVGSGAAYNEQFF.

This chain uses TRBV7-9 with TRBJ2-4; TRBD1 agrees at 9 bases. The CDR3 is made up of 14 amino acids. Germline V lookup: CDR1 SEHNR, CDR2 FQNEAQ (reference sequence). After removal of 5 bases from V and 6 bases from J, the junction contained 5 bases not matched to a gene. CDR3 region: CASSVQGAVNIQYF. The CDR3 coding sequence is TGTGCCAGCAGCGTACAGGGGGCCGTAAACATTCAGTACTTC.

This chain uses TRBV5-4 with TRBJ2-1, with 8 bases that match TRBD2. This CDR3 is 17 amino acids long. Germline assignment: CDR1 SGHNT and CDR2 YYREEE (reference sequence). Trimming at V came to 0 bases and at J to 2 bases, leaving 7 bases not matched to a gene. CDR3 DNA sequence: TGTGCCAGCAGCTTGGCCGCTAGCGGGCCCCCCTACAATGAGCAGTTCTTC. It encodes CASSLAASGPPYNEQFF. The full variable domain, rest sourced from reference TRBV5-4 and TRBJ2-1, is ETGVTQSPTHLIKTRGQQVTLRCSSQSGHNTVSWYQQALGQGPQFIFQYYREEENGRGNFPPRFSGLQFPNYSSELNVNALELDDSALYLCASSLAASGPPYNEQFFGPGTRLTVL.

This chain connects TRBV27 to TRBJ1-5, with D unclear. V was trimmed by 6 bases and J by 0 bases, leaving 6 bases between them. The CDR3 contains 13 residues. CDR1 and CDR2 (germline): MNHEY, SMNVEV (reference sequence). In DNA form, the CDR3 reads TGTGCCAGCAGACAGTTTAGCAATCAGCCCCAGCATTTT. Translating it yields CASRQFSNQPQHF.

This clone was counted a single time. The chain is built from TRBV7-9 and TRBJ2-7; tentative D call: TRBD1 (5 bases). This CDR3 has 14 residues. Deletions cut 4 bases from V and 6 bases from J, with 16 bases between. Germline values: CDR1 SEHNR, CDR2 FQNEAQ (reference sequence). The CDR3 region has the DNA TGTGCCAGCAGCTCCTCGGGCAGGGTACCCGAGCAGTACTTC. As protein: CASSSSGRVPEQYF.

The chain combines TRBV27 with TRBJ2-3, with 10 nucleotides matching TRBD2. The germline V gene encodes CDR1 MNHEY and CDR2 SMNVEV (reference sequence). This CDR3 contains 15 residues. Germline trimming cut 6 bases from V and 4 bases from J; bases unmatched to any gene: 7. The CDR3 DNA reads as TGTGCCAGCAGCTGGGCTAGCGGGAGTGCAGATACGCAGTATTTT. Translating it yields CASSWASGSADTQYF.

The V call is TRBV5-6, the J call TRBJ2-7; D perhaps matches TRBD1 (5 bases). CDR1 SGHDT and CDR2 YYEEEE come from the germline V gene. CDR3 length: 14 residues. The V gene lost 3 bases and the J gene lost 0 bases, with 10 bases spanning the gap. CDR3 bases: TGTGCCAGCAGCTCGGACACCTTCTCCTACGAGCAGTACTTC. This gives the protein CASSSDTFSYEQYF.

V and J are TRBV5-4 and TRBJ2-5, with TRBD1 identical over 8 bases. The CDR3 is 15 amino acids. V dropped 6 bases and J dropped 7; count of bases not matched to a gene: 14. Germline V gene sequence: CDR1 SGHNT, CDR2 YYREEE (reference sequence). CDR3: CASTPGPTGDGTQYF. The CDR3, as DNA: TGTGCCAGCACCCCGGGGCCGACAGGGGACGGGACCCAGTACTTC.

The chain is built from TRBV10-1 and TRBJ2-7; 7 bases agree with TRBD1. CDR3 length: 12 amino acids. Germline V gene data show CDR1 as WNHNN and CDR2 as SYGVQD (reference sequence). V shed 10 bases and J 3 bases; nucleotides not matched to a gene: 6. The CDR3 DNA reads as TGCGCCATGATCGACAGGGTCTACGAGCAGTACTTC. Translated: CAMIDRVYEQYF.